This T cell receptor (beta chain) was captured in a study of T cells in Graves' hyperthyroidism and ophthalmopathy. What was amplified from RNA transcripts were TCR beta CDR3 regions. HTBI primers were employed in a first-round RT-PCR of the TCR CDR3. TCRdb re-called the multiplex PCR reads through MiXCR, storing one row per CDR3 protein. Here the sample spans approximately 490,000 distinct CDR3 sequences, 22% being singletons. Comment on this clonotype: No antigen is known for it.

Overall study results and limits: Blood also contained most expanded thyroid clonotypes above 0.001. Ophthalmopathy, which appeared later, was predicted by the model a median around 6 months before onset.

Thyroid ultrasound, orbital computed tomography, clinical symptoms, and serum thyroxine and TRAb underpinned diagnoses. The authors took PBMCs from about 9.5 ml fresh peripheral blood. The CDR3 loop spans 16 amino acids. V lost 6 bases and J lost 0, with 12 bases in between. Germline V lookup: CDR1 MNHEY, CDR2 SVGEGT. Sequences were obtained from blood. This receptor was identified in a woman between 65 and 79 years old with Graves' ophthalmopathy. V usage is TRBV6-2 or TRBV6-3 and J usage is TRBJ2-6, with D possibly matching TRBD1 (5 bases). CDR3 protein: CASSRKGISGANVLTF. CDR3 bases: TGTGCCAGCAGCAGGAAGGGGATCTCTGGGGCCAACGTCCTGACTTTC.